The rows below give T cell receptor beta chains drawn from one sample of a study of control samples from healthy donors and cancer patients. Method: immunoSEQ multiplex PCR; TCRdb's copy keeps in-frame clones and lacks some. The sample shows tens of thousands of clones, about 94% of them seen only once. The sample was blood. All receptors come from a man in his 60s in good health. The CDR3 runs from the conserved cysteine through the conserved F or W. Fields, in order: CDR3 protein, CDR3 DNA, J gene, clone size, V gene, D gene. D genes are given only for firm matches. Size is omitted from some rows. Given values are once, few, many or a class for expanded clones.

CDR3aa: CASTPAGGPFDEQFF
CDR3nt: TGTGCCAGTACCCCAGCGGGAGGGCCTTTTGATGAGCAGTTCTTC
j_gene: TRBJ2-1
abundance: .
v_gene: TRBV19
d_gene: TRBD2

CDR3aa: CASSRDHPTDTQYF
CDR3nt: TGTGCCAGCAGCCGGGACCACCCCACAGATACGCAGTATTTT
j_gene: TRBJ2-3
abundance: .
v_gene: TRBV3-1/TRBV3-2
d_gene: .

CDR3aa: CASTISGRYNYGYTF
CDR3nt: TGTGCCAGCACTATAAGTGGCAGATACAACTATGGCTACACCTTC
j_gene: TRBJ1-2
abundance: .
v_gene: TRBV27
d_gene: .

CDR3aa: CATSTPTSGSPVGNEQFF
CDR3nt: TGTGCCACCAGCACCCCGACTAGCGGGAGCCCCGTCGGTAATGAGCAGTTCTTC
j_gene: TRBJ2-1
abundance: .
v_gene: TRBV15
d_gene: TRBD2

CDR3aa: CASRPDIQREEETQYF
CDR3nt: TGCGCCAGCAGGCCGGATATTCAAAGGGAGGAGGAGACCCAGTACTTC
j_gene: TRBJ2-5
abundance: .
v_gene: TRBV5-1
d_gene: .

CDR3aa: CASSGLAGANLETQYF
CDR3nt: TGTGCCAGCAGCGGTTTAGCGGGAGCTAACTTAGAGACCCAGTACTTC
j_gene: TRBJ2-5
abundance: once
v_gene: TRBV11-2
d_gene: TRBD2

CDR3aa: CASSPTTSTDTQYF
CDR3nt: TGTGCCAGCAGCCCTACTACCTCTACAGATACGCAGTATTTT
j_gene: TRBJ2-3
abundance: .
v_gene: TRBV7-9
d_gene: .

CDR3aa: CASSLVGSSYEQYF
CDR3nt: TGTGCCAGCAGCTTGGTCGGGAGCTCCTACGAGCAGTACTTC
j_gene: TRBJ2-7
abundance: once
v_gene: TRBV5-6
d_gene: .

CDR3aa: CASSFQASGREQYF
CDR3nt: TGTGCCAGCAGTTTCCAGGCTAGCGGGAGGGAGCAGTACTTC
j_gene: TRBJ2-7
abundance: .
v_gene: TRBV6-6
d_gene: TRBD2

CDR3aa: CASSMVGSDTQYF
CDR3nt: TGTGCCAGTAGTATGGTTGGATCAGATACGCAGTATTTT
j_gene: TRBJ2-3
abundance: .
v_gene: TRBV19
d_gene: .

CDR3aa: CASSSTESYGYTF
CDR3nt: TGTGCCAGCTCATCAACGGAGTCGTATGGCTACACCTTC
j_gene: TRBJ1-2
abundance: .
v_gene: TRBV18
d_gene: .

CDR3aa: CASHRGTNEKLFF
CDR3nt: TGTGCCAGCCACAGGGGGACTAATGAAAAACTGTTTTTT
j_gene: TRBJ1-4
abundance: .
v_gene: TRBV7-9
d_gene: TRBD1

CDR3aa: CATSGGLKEQYF
CDR3nt: TGTGCCACCTCCGGGGGACTTAAGGAGCAGTACTTC
j_gene: TRBJ2-7
abundance: .
v_gene: TRBV12-3/TRBV12-4
d_gene: .

CDR3aa: CASSGGDFTDTQYF
CDR3nt: TGTGCCAGCTCCGGGGGCGATTTCACAGATACGCAGTATTTT
j_gene: TRBJ2-3
abundance: .
v_gene: TRBV27
d_gene: .

CDR3aa: CASSSRRGTFSGNTIYF
CDR3nt: TGTGCCAGCAGCTCAAGAAGAGGGACTTTCTCTGGAAACACCATATATTTT
j_gene: TRBJ1-3
abundance: once
v_gene: TRBV7-8
d_gene: .

CDR3aa: CASSRNQVVGTF
CDR3nt: TGTGCCAGCAGCCGCAATCAGGTGGTAGGGACCTTC
j_gene: TRBJ1-2
abundance: .
v_gene: TRBV6-2/TRBV6-3
d_gene: .

CDR3aa: CASSGGLAGGDTQYF
CDR3nt: TGTGCCAGTAGCGGGGGACTAGCGGGAGGGGATACGCAGTATTTT
j_gene: TRBJ2-3
abundance: .
v_gene: TRBV19
d_gene: TRBD2

CDR3aa: CASSIAGTGDQPQHF
CDR3nt: TGTGCCAGTAGTATAGCGGGGACAGGCGATCAGCCCCAGCATTTT
j_gene: TRBJ1-5
abundance: .
v_gene: TRBV19
d_gene: TRBD1

CDR3aa: CSVRQGSGSEQYF
CDR3nt: TGCAGCGTTCGACAGGGCTCAGGGAGCGAGCAGTACTTC
j_gene: TRBJ2-7
abundance: .
v_gene: TRBV29-1
d_gene: TRBD1

CDR3aa: CASRLGVSGNTIYF
CDR3nt: TGTGCCAGCAGACTAGGGGTCTCTGGAAACACCATATATTTT
j_gene: TRBJ1-3
abundance: .
v_gene: TRBV2
d_gene: .

CDR3aa: CSAASGNEQFF
CDR3nt: TGCAGTGCTGCAAGCGGGAATGAGCAGTTCTTC
j_gene: TRBJ2-1
abundance: few
v_gene: TRBV20-1
d_gene: .

CDR3aa: CASSARQGASGNTIYF
CDR3nt: TGTGCCAGCAGCGCTCGACAGGGGGCAAGTGGAAACACCATATATTTT
j_gene: TRBJ1-3
abundance: once
v_gene: TRBV11-2
d_gene: TRBD1

CDR3aa: CATSASERFYEQYF
CDR3nt: TGTGCCACCAGTGCCTCGGAGCGGTTCTACGAGCAGTACTTC
j_gene: TRBJ2-7
abundance: .
v_gene: TRBV24-1
d_gene: .

CDR3aa: CASSLKRGGKLFF
CDR3nt: TGTGCCAGCAGCTTAAAAAGAGGTGGAAAACTGTTTTTT
j_gene: TRBJ1-4
abundance: .
v_gene: TRBV7-2
d_gene: .

CDR3aa: CASRQAYEQYF
CDR3nt: TGTGCCAGCCGCCAGGCCTACGAGCAGTACTTC
j_gene: TRBJ2-7
abundance: .
v_gene: TRBV4-2
d_gene: .

CDR3aa: CASQHPLTYEQYF
CDR3nt: TGCGCGTCCCAGCACCCACTCACCTACGAGCAGTACTTC
j_gene: TRBJ2-7
abundance: .
v_gene: TRBV5-1
d_gene: .

CDR3aa: CASSLEGQVTDTQYF
CDR3nt: TGTGCCAGCAGCCTAGAGGGACAGGTCACAGATACGCAGTATTTT
j_gene: TRBJ2-3
abundance: .
v_gene: TRBV2
d_gene: TRBD1

CDR3aa: CASSLGWAGAYGYTF
CDR3nt: TGTGCCAGCAGCTTAGGTTGGGCAGGGGCCTATGGCTACACCTTC
j_gene: TRBJ1-2
abundance: .
v_gene: TRBV7-9
d_gene: .

CDR3aa: CASSYSRANEKLFF
CDR3nt: TGTGCCAGCAGTTACTCCCGTGCTAATGAAAAACTGTTTTTT
j_gene: TRBJ1-4
abundance: .
v_gene: TRBV6-6
d_gene: .

CDR3aa: CASSILGNSGNTIYF
CDR3nt: TGTGCCAGTAGTATCTTAGGGAACTCTGGAAACACCATATATTTT
j_gene: TRBJ1-3
abundance: .
v_gene: TRBV19
d_gene: .

CDR3aa: CASSQIAGAPGGADTQYF
CDR3nt: TGTGCTAGCAGCCAGATAGCGGGAGCCCCAGGGGGGGCAGATACGCAGTATTTT
j_gene: TRBJ2-3
abundance: .
v_gene: TRBV7-7
d_gene: TRBD2

CDR3aa: CATSVTRGSSYEQYF
CDR3nt: TGTGCCACCAGTGTCACCAGGGGGTCCTCCTACGAGCAGTACTTC
j_gene: TRBJ2-7
abundance: .
v_gene: TRBV24-1
d_gene: TRBD1

CDR3aa: CASSPQGAPGDTQYF
CDR3nt: TGTGCCAGCTCACCACAGGGGGCCCCGGGTGATACGCAGTATTTT
j_gene: TRBJ2-3
abundance: once
v_gene: TRBV18
d_gene: TRBD1

CDR3aa: CASSLQGPDTQYF
CDR3nt: TGCGCCAGCAGCTTACAGGGACCAGATACGCAGTATTTT
j_gene: TRBJ2-3
abundance: .
v_gene: TRBV5-1
d_gene: .

CDR3aa: CAWSSGSAYNEQFF
CDR3nt: TGTGCCTGGTCTAGCGGGAGCGCTTACAATGAGCAGTTCTTC
j_gene: TRBJ2-1
abundance: .
v_gene: TRBV30
d_gene: TRBD2

CDR3aa: CASAKSGFNEKLFF
CDR3nt: TGTGCCAGCGCCAAGTCTGGATTTAATGAAAAACTGTTTTTT
j_gene: TRBJ1-4
abundance: .
v_gene: TRBV19
d_gene: .

CDR3aa: CASSLEDRTSYEQYF
CDR3nt: TGTGCCAGCAGCTTAGAGGATAGGACCTCCTACGAGCAGTACTTC
j_gene: TRBJ2-7
abundance: few
v_gene: TRBV11-3
d_gene: .

CDR3aa: CASSQEGDNSNQPQHF
CDR3nt: TGTGCCAGCAGCCAAGAAGGAGACAATAGCAATCAGCCCCAGCATTTT
j_gene: TRBJ1-5
abundance: .
v_gene: TRBV4-2
d_gene: .

CDR3aa: CASSGLAGMTDTQYF
CDR3nt: TGTGCCAGCAGTGGACTAGCGGGAATGACAGATACGCAGTATTTT
j_gene: TRBJ2-3
abundance: .
v_gene: TRBV28
d_gene: TRBD2

CDR3aa: CATSAFGTSGSLPRELFF
CDR3nt: TGTGCCACCAGCGCATTCGGGACTAGCGGGTCCCTCCCCAGGGAGCTGTTTTTT
j_gene: TRBJ2-2
abundance: .
v_gene: TRBV15
d_gene: TRBD2

CDR3aa: CASSSSGLETDTQYF
CDR3nt: TGCGCCAGCAGCTCCTCGGGACTAGAGACAGATACGCAGTATTTT
j_gene: TRBJ2-3
abundance: .
v_gene: TRBV5-1
d_gene: TRBD2

CDR3aa: CASSPPRAGGPIYEQYF
CDR3nt: TGTGCCAGCTCACCACCGAGGGCGGGAGGGCCAATCTACGAGCAGTACTTC
j_gene: TRBJ2-7
abundance: .
v_gene: TRBV18
d_gene: TRBD2

CDR3aa: CASSERGGSYNEQFF
CDR3nt: TGTGCCAGCAGTGAACGGGGCGGTTCCTACAATGAGCAGTTCTTC
j_gene: TRBJ2-1
abundance: .
v_gene: TRBV6-1
d_gene: .

CDR3aa: CASSEWAVAYGYTF
CDR3nt: TGTGCCAGCAGTGAGTGGGCGGTTGCCTATGGCTACACCTTC
j_gene: TRBJ1-2
abundance: .
v_gene: TRBV6-1
d_gene: .

CDR3aa: CASSQRVDNEQFF
CDR3nt: TGTGCCAGCAGCCAACGCGTCGACAATGAGCAGTTCTTC
j_gene: TRBJ2-1
abundance: .
v_gene: TRBV3-1/TRBV3-2
d_gene: .

CDR3aa: CASSNTISTINEQFF
CDR3nt: TGTGCCAGCAGCAACACGATATCAACGATCAATGAGCAGTTCTTC
j_gene: TRBJ2-1
abundance: .
v_gene: TRBV7-3
d_gene: .

CDR3aa: CASSSLREREDTDTQYF
CDR3nt: TGTGCCAGCAGTTCCCTCCGGGAGCGGGAGGACACAGATACGCAGTATTTT
j_gene: TRBJ2-3
abundance: .
v_gene: TRBV6-2/TRBV6-3
d_gene: TRBD2

CDR3aa: CASRGGRNYQPQHF
CDR3nt: TGTGCCAGCAGGGGCGGACGGAATTATCAGCCCCAGCATTTT
j_gene: TRBJ1-5
abundance: .
v_gene: TRBV21-1
d_gene: .

CDR3aa: CASSVPGTGRYEQYF
CDR3nt: TGTGCCAGCAGTGTACCCGGGACAGGTAGATACGAGCAGTACTTC
j_gene: TRBJ2-7
abundance: once
v_gene: TRBV28
d_gene: TRBD1

CDR3aa: CSVGGPRETQYF
CDR3nt: TGCAGCGTTGGGGGCCCTCGGGAGACCCAGTACTTC
j_gene: TRBJ2-5
abundance: .
v_gene: TRBV29-1
d_gene: .

CDR3aa: CASSFTDSLNSPLHF
CDR3nt: TGTGCCAGCAGCTTTACGGACAGCCTTAATTCACCCCTCCACTTT
j_gene: TRBJ1-6
abundance: .
v_gene: TRBV11-2
d_gene: .

CDR3aa: CASSLGQGYNSPLHF
CDR3nt: TGTGCCAGCAGCTTGGGGCAGGGCTACAATTCACCCCTCCACTTT
j_gene: TRBJ1-6
abundance: .
v_gene: TRBV5-5
d_gene: .

CDR3aa: CASSLIAGYEQYF
CDR3nt: TGTGCCAGCAGCCTGATCGCCGGCTACGAGCAGTACTTC
j_gene: TRBJ2-7
abundance: .
v_gene: TRBV7-9
d_gene: .

CDR3aa: CATRGGGTASYNEQFF
CDR3nt: TGTGCCACCAGGGGAGGGGGGACAGCGTCCTACAATGAGCAGTTCTTC
j_gene: TRBJ2-1
abundance: .
v_gene: TRBV24-1
d_gene: .

CDR3aa: CASNSFVGEGRGNTEAFF
CDR3nt: TGTGCCAGCAATTCTTTTGTGGGTGAGGGACGGGGAAACACTGAAGCTTTCTTT
j_gene: TRBJ1-1
abundance: .
v_gene: TRBV5-5
d_gene: .

CDR3aa: CASSITSAGEQFF
CDR3nt: TGTGCCAGTAGTATCACTAGCGCGGGTGAGCAGTTCTTC
j_gene: TRBJ2-1
abundance: .
v_gene: TRBV19
d_gene: TRBD2

CDR3aa: CASSEVLGQSRQPEQFF
CDR3nt: TGTGCCAGCAGTGAAGTCTTGGGACAGTCCCGGCAGCCGGAGCAGTTCTTC
j_gene: TRBJ2-1
abundance: once
v_gene: TRBV6-1
d_gene: TRBD1